The 10 T cell receptor beta chains presented below share a single source sample, sequenced in a study of response to subunit inactivated influenza vaccine. TCRdb called the RT-PCR reads again in MiXCR, with one record for every CDR3 protein. This sample carries a few hundred thousand distinct CDR3 sequences, approximately 7.2% of them seen once, and the ten largest clones take around 13%. Sequencing was performed on PBMCs from blood, taken less than 30 months after vaccination. Receptors were obtained from a man aged 45 to 70 who received an inactivated influenza vaccine.

Details on this clonotype: A clone one base away is much larger, so this may be a read error. V gene TRBV5-1 combines with J gene TRBJ2-7; TRBD1 is a possible D gene (6 bases). The CDR3 contains 15 residues. V lost 0 bases and J 4 bases, leaving 14 bases between the germline ends. Germline V gene sequence: CDR1 SGHRS, CDR2 YFSETQ. The DNA for the CDR3 is TGCGCCAGCAGCTTGGAACCAGGGGATTTTTACGAGCAGTACTTC. As protein: CASSLEPGDFYEQYF. The full variable domain, in which reference TRBV5-1 and TRBJ2-7 provide the parts outside the CDR3, is KAGVTQTPRYLIKTRGQQVTLSCSPISGHRSVSWYQQTPGQGLQFLFEYFSETQRNKGNFPGRFSGRQFSNSRSEMNVSTLELGDSALYLCASSLEPGDFYEQYFGPGTRLTVT.

This clonotype was detected only a few times. The chain is built from TRBV5-1 and TRBJ2-1, with D unclear. The length of the CDR3 is 13 residues. Trimming took 0 bases from V and 5 from J, leaving 6 bases between them. Germline CDR1 and CDR2: SGHRS and YFSETQ. CDR3 sequence: CASSLAPNNEQFF. CDR3 sequence (DNA): TGCGCCAGCAGCTTGGCTCCAAACAATGAGCAGTTCTTC.

The sample holds many counts of this clonotype. The rearrangement uses TRBV24-1 and TRBJ2-3, with D perhaps TRBD2 (6 bases). The V gene's germline CDR1 is KGHDR and CDR2 SFDVKD. V was trimmed by 5 bases and J by 2 bases, leaving 7 bases between them. This CDR3 is built from 13 residues. The chain's CDR3 is CATSGGDTDTQYF. DNA of the CDR3: TGTGCCACCAGTGGCGGGGACACAGATACGCAGTATTTT.

The chain employs TRBV6-1 and TRBJ2-3; no firm D call. V lost 6 bases to trimming and J lost 0 bases, with 13 bases between them. This CDR3 contains 15 residues. Germline V gives CDR1 MNHNS, CDR2 SASEGT. The CDR3 region has the DNA TGTGCCAGCAGCTCTTCCACGTCTAGCACAGATACGCAGTATTTT. It yields the protein CASSSSTSSTDTQYF.

The rearrangement links TRBV11-2 to TRBJ2-1, with D hard to call. The CDR3 runs to 15 residues. V was clipped by 4 bases and J by 0 bases, with 10 bases between them. Germline CDR1 SGHAT, CDR2 FQNNGV. Here the CDR3 reads CASSSIVSSYNEQFF. Here the CDR3 DNA reads TGTGCCAGCAGCTCAATCGTTTCCTCCTACAATGAGCAGTTCTTC.

This clonotype appeared a few times. V is TRBV5-1 and J is TRBJ2-2; 12 nucleotides align to TRBD2. CDR3 length: 16 amino acids. J lost 6 bases, V lost 4 bases, and 7 bases had no gene match. Germline CDR1 reads SGHRS; CDR2 reads YFSETQ. DNA of the CDR3: TGCGCCAGCAGCCCGACTAGCGGGAGTACCGCCGGGGAGCTGTTTTTT. Its protein product is CASSPTSGSTAGELFF.

The chain links TRBV20-1 to TRBJ2-7; TRBD2 matches 7 bases. The CDR3 has 17 residues. Germline values: CDR1 DFQATT, CDR2 SNEGSKA (reference sequence). V lost 0 bases and J lost 6; bases outside the gene matches: 17. CDR3 bases: TGCAGTGCTAGAGACCCCCTTGGGGGAGGGATGGGAAGCGAGCAGTACTTC. This encodes CSARDPLGGGMGSEQYF.

This clonotype appeared a few times. This CDR3 is CSARVHRDHQPQHF. The DNA of the CDR3 is TGCAGTGCTAGAGTCCACAGGGATCATCAGCCCCAGCATTTT. V gene TRBV20-1 combines with J gene TRBJ1-5, with D possibly TRBD1 on 6 matching bases. CDR3 length equals 14 residues. The germline CDR1 and CDR2 sequences are DFQATT and SNEGSKA (reference sequence). The V end lost 1 base, the J end lost 5 bases, and 12 bases lay between the germline ends.

V gene TRBV20-1 combines with J gene TRBJ2-7, with a possible D match to TRBD1 (5 bases). The ends were cut back, 4 bases at V and 1 base at J, with 14 bases in the middle. The CDR3 length is 14 residues. Germline loops: CDR1 DFQATT, CDR2 SNEGSKA (reference sequence). The CDR3: CSAIRGRVSYEQYF. In DNA form, the CDR3 reads TGCAGTGCTATCCGCGGCAGGGTATCCTACGAGCAGTACTTC.

This clonotype was counted only a few times. The chain employs TRBV28 and TRBJ1-2; D uncertain. Germline V gene sequence: CDR1 MDHEN, CDR2 SYDVKM. V was shortened by 2 bases and J by 8 bases, with 12 bases between the two germline ends. CDR3 length: 13 amino acids. The CDR3 nucleotides read TGTGCCAGCAGTTTAAATTCGGGGAGCGGCTACACCTTC. Translated: CASSLNSGSGYTF.